The T cell receptor (beta chain) under discussion was sequenced for a study of cytomegalovirus exposure and HLA in healthy donors (dated 2017 in TCRdb). A note on the overall study: An earlier analysis of approximately 640 of the donors reported 250 to 300 Gb of sequence data and 120 million or so unique TCR beta sequences from about 180 million T cells. Roughly 300 gigabases of sequencing data and some 85 million unique TCR sequences were included in an early release covering about 620 HLA-typed donors. Of the 398 genotyped donors, 65% to 90% fell in the genetic ancestry cluster associated with self-reported Caucasian donors. The aim of the study was to test whether cataloging public T cell receptors could identify signatures of past pathogen exposure. Using immunosequencing, the study profiled T cell repertoires from around 670 subjects and related those repertoires to cytomegalovirus serostatus. Along with the approximately 700-subject first cohort, a separate validation cohort of around 110 different subjects was used. To predict cytomegalovirus infection status, the study brought together high-throughput TCR immunosequencing, statistical association of individual TCRs with disease status, and machine learning. A later analysis re-analyzed previously published TCR beta repertoires from 500 to 700 donors and added high-resolution HLA genotyping to study TCR occurrence patterns. In the later analysis, no new phenotypic data were used to find candidate immune exposures; instead, reliance was placed on TCR beta sequences and their occurrence across donors. An earlier analysis of several hundred of the donors used high-throughput TCR beta sequencing to judge whether each TCR beta V gene segment behaved as functional or pseudogenic. Donor age, sex, ethnicity and CMV serostatus were compiled alongside the repertoire data. A later genetic analysis used genome-wide SNP genotypes for about 60% of the 666 donors, treating that subset as a discovery cohort. All discovery cohort repertoires had been generated using a single sequencing platform. HLA typing included class I and class II loci at four-digit resolution. The number of typed donors differed by locus: roughly 629-630 for A, B, C, DRB1 and DQB1; 500 to 550 for DQA1; 606 for DPA1; and approximately 450 for DPB1. Roughly five DR-DQ haplotypes were treated as single units for association and clustering because of strong linkage in the cohort. Among about 400 genotyped donors of the cohort, an average of around 250,000 unique TCR beta nucleotide sequences was sequenced per donor, of which about 18% were non-productive. What the research found in general, with its limitations: An association between a missense DCLRE1C variant and V-gene and J-gene trimming of TCR beta chains was found in a later genetic analysis and replicated in an independent cohort. A further reported finding was that TCR beta sequences accurately predicted the HLA-A and HLA-B alleles for most subjects in the first cohort. The classifier was reported to diagnose cytomegalovirus status with high specificity and sensitivity in both the original and validation cohorts. When HLA alleles, especially DR and DQ, strongly co-occurred, attributing TCR associations to individual alleles was difficult. In this cohort, only TCR beta chains were sequenced, and detectable features were limited by the absence of alpha or paired-chain data. Because some donors lacked HLA typing at each locus, the association tests relied only on the typed subset. In a later analysis, 16,951 TCR beta sequences were associated with specific HLA alleles at a false discovery rate of 0.05. The earlier analysis of 587 of the donors excluded 15 to 20 rarely observed V segments, including chromosome 9 orphons, because counts were too low. Compared with equally common non-associated chains, HLA-associated TCR beta chains in a later analysis were more clonally expanded and had lower generation probabilities. According to a later analysis, TCR association rates differed among HLA loci, with DRB1 alleles showing the most associated TCRs and HLA-C alleles showing the fewest. Presence/absence analyses assumed roughly uniform sequencing depth across donors, an assumption that may not hold. In vitro tests confirmed that a few of the cytomegalovirus-associated TCR beta chains recognize cytomegalovirus antigens. Linkage disequilibrium might explain the correlated functional status among segregating V segments, but an unknown experimental factor could not be ruled out. The authors suggested that the approach could potentially be extended to other disease states and immunological phenotypes. Immune exposure information for the cohort was limited to CMV serostatus. A cluster of highly shared sequence variants was judged likely to be a technical artifact of the sequencing pipeline. According to a later genetic analysis, donors in an Asian-associated ancestry cluster had fewer N-insertions in productive TCRs than the approximately 700-donor mean. Broadly in line with IMGT annotations, most TCR beta V segments showed up in productive rearrangements about 90% or about 30% of the time in an earlier analysis of around 600 of the donors. A later analysis found that most CMV-associated TCR beta chains appeared HLA-restricted, with HLA associations seemingly driven largely by CMV exposure. In the study, some 180 TCR beta chains were listed as associated with cytomegalovirus. A later analysis reported that several top co-occurrence clusters appeared linked to parvovirus B19, influenza, CMV and Epstein-Barr virus. Most TCR sequences were seen in very few donors, while some public TCRs were found in many individuals.

The library was built by means of the immunoSEQ multiplex PCR assay. The multiplex PCR relied on a mix of 60 forward primers for TCR Vbeta segments and 13 reverse primers for TCR Jbeta segments. The CDR3 region of rearranged TCR beta genes was amplified from genomic DNA by a multiplex PCR assay. On the Illumina HiSeq System, the amplified TCR beta libraries were sequenced as 87-base-pair reads. Under the source paper's analysis protocol: Across the 500 to 700 repertoires, a later analysis counted tens of millions of unique TCR beta chains, roughly 11 million of which were shared by at least two donors. Raw reads were error-corrected and collapsed into unique sequences by a nearest-neighbor algorithm in which closely related sequences were merged to remove PCR and sequencing errors. V, D and J gene segments were assigned by aligning CDR3 sequences to IMGT reference sequences. For a sequence to be retained, a match of at least six nucleotides to both a V gene segment and a J gene segment was required. Rearrangements were called productive when the CDR3 lacked stop codons and stayed in frame with V and J; all others were non-productive. CDR3 was defined by IMGT convention, running from the second conserved V-encoded cysteine to the conserved J-encoded phenylalanine. In an earlier analysis of just under 600 of the donors, sequences lacking an unambiguous match to a single V gene segment were excluded. In an earlier analysis of approximately 500 of the donors, a V segment was called functional when productive rearrangements were above 56.7%, and segregating when the standard deviation between donors exceeded 5%. To diagnose cytomegalovirus status from the catalog of TCR beta chain sequences, a statistical classification framework was built. In a later analysis, TCR nucleotide sequences were compared against IMGT/GENE-DB human TR gene sequences so that V and J genes could be assigned. In a later analysis, CDR3 sequences and most-parsimonious VDJ recombination scenarios were assigned using the TCRdist pipeline. A later analysis defined each TCR beta chain by its CDR3 amino acid sequence plus V-gene family, and excluded reads lacking a unique V-gene family. In a later analysis, some 600 highly shared, low-generation-probability nucleotide sequences were removed to address suspected cross-contamination and a sequencing artifact. For each public chain, a later analysis derived a clonal expansion index from normalized ranks of inferred template counts within each repertoire. In a later analysis, generation probabilities were computed with a VDJ recombination model fitted to out-of-frame rearrangements, and the resulting probabilities were checked against IGoR. A later analysis scored TCR-TCR, TCR-HLA and TCR-CMV co-occurrence with hypergeometric tests, applying a repertoire-size bias correction to TCR pairs. False discovery rates were estimated in a later analysis by permuting HLA or CMV assignments 20 times. In a later analysis, co-occurring TCRs were grouped using DBSCAN, with TCRdist sequence similarity added in when clustering inside HLA-allele-positive subsets. For co-occurrence clustering, repertoires with fewer than 30,000 or more than 120,000 public chains were excluded, along with 4 to 6 repertoires with anomalous nucleotide sharing. TCRdb obtained this table from immuneACCESS and retained in-frame rearrangements with V and J assigned. These tables miss some clones; where compared with another copy, unresolved V genes account for less than half of the shortfall, and the remainder is unexplained. That table furnishes V, J and clone size, whereas the DNA furnished D and trimming. For this sample the table gives 150,000 or so clones, of which roughly 80% were detected only once. More than 7% of the sample is taken by the ten largest.

As concerns this clone: It has no known antigen specificity. No much larger clonotype is one base removed from it; base qualities were not supplied.

The cohort comprised around 690 healthy bone marrow donors. Cohort members were all nominally healthy when sampled, although unrecorded immune exposures were likely present. The donor was CMV seropositive and belonged to the group of 270 or so seropositive cohort members. Every donor gave a peripheral blood sample, and the peripheral blood mononuclear cells from that sample were used for TCR beta sequencing. Genomic DNA was extracted from the blood cell samples with the Qiagen DNeasy Blood Extraction Kit. The sequencing input was PBMCs. The receptor comes from a male donor in good health and CMV-seropositive.

The DNA is TGCGCCAGCAGCCAAGATCCGCGTACAGGGAACACTGAAGCTTTCTTT. This is translated as CASSQDPRTGNTEAFF. The V gene is TRBV4-1 and the J gene is TRBJ1-1; tentative D gene TRBD1, with 5 bases matching. The CDR3 runs 16 amino acids, cysteine and phenylalanine included. This entry keeps only the CDR3 DNA: 48 bases, framed from base 1. The germline V gene yields MGHRA for CDR1 and YSYEKL for CDR2. V is reduced by 0 bases and J by 1 base, leaving a spacing of 12 bases between them.